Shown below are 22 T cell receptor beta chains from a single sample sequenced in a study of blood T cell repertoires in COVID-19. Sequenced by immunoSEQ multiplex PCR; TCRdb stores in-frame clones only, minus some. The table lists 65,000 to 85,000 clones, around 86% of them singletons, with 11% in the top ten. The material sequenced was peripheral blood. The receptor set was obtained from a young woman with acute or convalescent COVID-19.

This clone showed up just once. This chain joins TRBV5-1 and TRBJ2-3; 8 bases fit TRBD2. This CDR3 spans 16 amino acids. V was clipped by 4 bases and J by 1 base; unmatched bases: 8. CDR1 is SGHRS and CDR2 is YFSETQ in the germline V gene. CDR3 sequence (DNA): TGCGCCAGCAGCGATTTGCATAGCGGGGGCACAGATACGCAGTATTTT. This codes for CASSDLHSGGTDTQYF.

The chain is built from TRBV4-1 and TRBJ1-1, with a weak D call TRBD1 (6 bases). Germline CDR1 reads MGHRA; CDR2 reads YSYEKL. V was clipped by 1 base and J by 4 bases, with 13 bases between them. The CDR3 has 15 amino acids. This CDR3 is CASSQGRGGSTEAFF. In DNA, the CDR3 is TGCGCCAGCAGCCAAGGCAGGGGAGGGAGCACTGAAGCTTTCTTT.

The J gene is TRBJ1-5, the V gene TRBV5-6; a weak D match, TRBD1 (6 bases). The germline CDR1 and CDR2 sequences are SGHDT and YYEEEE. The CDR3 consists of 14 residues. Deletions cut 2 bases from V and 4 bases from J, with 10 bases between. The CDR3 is CASSFQGRNQPQHF. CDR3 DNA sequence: TGTGCCAGCAGCTTCCAGGGGAGAAATCAGCCCCAGCATTTT.

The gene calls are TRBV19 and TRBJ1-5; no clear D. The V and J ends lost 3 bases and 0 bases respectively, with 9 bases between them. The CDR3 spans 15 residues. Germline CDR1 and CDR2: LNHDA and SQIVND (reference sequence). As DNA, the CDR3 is TGTGCCAGTAGTATTTGGGCCAGTAGCAATCAGCCCCAGCATTTT. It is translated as CASSIWASSNQPQHF.

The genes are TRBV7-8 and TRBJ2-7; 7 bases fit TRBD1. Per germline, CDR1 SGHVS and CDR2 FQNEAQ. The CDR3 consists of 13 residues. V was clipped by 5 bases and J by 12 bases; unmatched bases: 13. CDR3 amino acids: CASSTGVGGNGYF. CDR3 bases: TGTGCCAGCAGCACAGGGGTTGGGGGAAACGGGTACTTC. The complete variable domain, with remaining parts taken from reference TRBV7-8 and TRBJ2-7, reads GAGVSQSPRYKVAKRGQDVALRCDPISGHVSLFWYQQALGQGPEFLTYFQNEAQLDKSGLPSDRFFAERPEGSVSTLKIQRTQQEDSAVYLCASSTGVGGNGYFGPGTRLTVT.

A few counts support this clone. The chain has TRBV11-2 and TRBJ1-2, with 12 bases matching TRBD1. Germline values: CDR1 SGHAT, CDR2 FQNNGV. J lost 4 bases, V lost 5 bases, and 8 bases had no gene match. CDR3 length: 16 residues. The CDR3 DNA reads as TGTGCCAGCAGCCCGTCCGGGGACAGGGGGCTCTATGGCTACACCTTC. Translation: CASSPSGDRGLYGYTF.

The CDR3 nucleotides read TGTGCCAGCAGCCCCTCGCAGGGGGCCCAAGAGACCCAGTACTTC. This gives the protein CASSPSQGAQETQYF. This chain joins TRBV28 and TRBJ2-5; 8 bases are a match to TRBD1. Germline V CDR1 and CDR2: MDHEN, SYDVKM. With 6 bases clipped from V and 1 base from J, the junction kept 7 bases outside the gene matches. The CDR3 spans 15 residues.

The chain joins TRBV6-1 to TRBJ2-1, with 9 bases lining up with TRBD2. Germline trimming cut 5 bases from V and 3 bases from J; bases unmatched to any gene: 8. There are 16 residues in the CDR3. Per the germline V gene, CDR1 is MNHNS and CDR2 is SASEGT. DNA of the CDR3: TGTGCCAGCAGTAAAGGAAGGACTAGCGTCTACAATGAGCAGTTCTTC. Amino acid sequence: CASSKGRTSVYNEQFF.

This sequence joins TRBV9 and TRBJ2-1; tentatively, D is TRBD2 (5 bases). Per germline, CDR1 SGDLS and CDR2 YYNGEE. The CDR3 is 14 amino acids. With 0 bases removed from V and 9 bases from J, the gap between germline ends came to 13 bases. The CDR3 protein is CASSVAHSVREQFF. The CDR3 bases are TGTGCCAGCAGCGTAGCCCATAGCGTTCGTGAGCAGTTCTTC. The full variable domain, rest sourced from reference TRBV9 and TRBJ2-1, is DSGVTQTPKHLITATGQRVTLRCSPRSGDLSVYWYQQSLDQGLQFLIQYYNGEERAKGNILERFSAQQFPDLHSELNLSSLELGDSALYFCASSVAHSVREQFFGPGTRLTVL.

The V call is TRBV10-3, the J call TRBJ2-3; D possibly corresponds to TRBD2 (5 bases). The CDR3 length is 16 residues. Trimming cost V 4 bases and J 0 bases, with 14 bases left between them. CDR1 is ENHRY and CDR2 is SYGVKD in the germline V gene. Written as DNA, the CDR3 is TGTGCCATCAGTGTTGGTTTGAGCGGTAGCACAGATACGCAGTATTTT. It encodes CAISVGLSGSTDTQYF.

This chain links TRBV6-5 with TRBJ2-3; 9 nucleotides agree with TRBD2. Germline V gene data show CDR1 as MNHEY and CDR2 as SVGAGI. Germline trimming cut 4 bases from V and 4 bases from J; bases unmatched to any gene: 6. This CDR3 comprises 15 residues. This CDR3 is CASSLGGRGSDTQYF. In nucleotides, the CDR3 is TGTGCCAGCAGTTTGGGCGGGAGGGGTTCAGATACGCAGTATTTT.

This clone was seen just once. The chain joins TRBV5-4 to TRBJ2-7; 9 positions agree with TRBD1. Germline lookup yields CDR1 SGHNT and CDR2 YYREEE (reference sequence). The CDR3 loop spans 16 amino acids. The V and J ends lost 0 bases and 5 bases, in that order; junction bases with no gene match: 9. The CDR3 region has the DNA TGTGCCAGCAGCTTGGCCAATCCGGGACAGGGCGACGAGCAGTACTTC. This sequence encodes CASSLANPGQGDEQYF. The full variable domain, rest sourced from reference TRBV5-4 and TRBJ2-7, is ETGVTQSPTHLIKTRGQQVTLRCSSQSGHNTVSWYQQALGQGPQFIFQYYREEENGRGNFPPRFSGLQFPNYSSELNVNALELDDSALYLCASSLANPGQGDEQYFGPGTRLTVT.

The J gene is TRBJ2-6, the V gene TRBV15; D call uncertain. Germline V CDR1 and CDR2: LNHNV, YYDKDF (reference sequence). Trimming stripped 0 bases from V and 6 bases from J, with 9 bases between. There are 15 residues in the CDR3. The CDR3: CATSREAVAANVLTF. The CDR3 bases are TGTGCCACCAGCAGAGAGGCCGTGGCGGCCAACGTCCTGACTTTC.

This CDR3 is CASSFRDREKSPLHF. CDR3 coding DNA: TGTGCCAGCAGTTTCCGGGACAGGGAGAAATCACCCCTCCACTTT. The chain uses TRBV28 and TRBJ1-6; 9 nucleotides line up with TRBD1. This CDR3 contains 15 residues. Germline trimming cut 3 bases from V and 10 bases from J; bases unmatched to any gene: 7. Germline CDR1 reads MDHEN; CDR2 reads SYDVKM.

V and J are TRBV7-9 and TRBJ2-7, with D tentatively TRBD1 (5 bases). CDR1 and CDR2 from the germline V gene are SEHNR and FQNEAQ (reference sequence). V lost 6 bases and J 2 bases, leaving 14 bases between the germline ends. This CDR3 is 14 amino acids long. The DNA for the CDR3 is TGTGCCAGCAGTAACAGGCGACCCCCCTACGAGCAGTACTTC. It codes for CASSNRRPPYEQYF.

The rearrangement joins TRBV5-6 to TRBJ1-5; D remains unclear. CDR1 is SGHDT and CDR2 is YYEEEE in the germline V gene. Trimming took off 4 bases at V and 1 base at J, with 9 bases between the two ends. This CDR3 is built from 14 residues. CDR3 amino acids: CASSGAHSNQPQHF. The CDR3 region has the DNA TGTGCCAGCAGCGGAGCCCACAGCAATCAGCCCCAGCATTTT.

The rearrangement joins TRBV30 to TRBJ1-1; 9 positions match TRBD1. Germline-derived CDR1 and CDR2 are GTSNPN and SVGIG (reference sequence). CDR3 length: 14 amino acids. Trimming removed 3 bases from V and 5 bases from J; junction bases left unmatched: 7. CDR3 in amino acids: CAWSQGQGGTEAFF. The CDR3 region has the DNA TGTGCCTGGAGCCAGGGACAGGGTGGTACTGAAGCTTTCTTT.

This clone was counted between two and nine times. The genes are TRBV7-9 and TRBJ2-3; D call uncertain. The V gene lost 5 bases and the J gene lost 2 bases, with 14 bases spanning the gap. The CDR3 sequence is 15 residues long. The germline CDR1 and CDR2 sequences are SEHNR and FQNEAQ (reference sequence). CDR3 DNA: TGTGCCAGCAGCCGAAACTCTTATAACACAGATACGCAGTATTTT. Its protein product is CASSRNSYNTDTQYF.

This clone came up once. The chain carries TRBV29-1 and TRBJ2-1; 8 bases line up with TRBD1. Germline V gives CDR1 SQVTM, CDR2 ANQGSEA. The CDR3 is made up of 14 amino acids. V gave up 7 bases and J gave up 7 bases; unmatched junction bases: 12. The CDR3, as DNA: TGCAGCGCCCAACCCGGACAGGGCGAGAATGAGCAGTTCTTC. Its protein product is CSAQPGQGENEQFF.

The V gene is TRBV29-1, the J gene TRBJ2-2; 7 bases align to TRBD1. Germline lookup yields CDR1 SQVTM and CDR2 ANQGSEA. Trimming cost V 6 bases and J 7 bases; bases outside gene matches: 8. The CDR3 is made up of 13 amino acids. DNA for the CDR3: TGCAGCGTGACCCGGGACAGTAACGGGGAGCTGTTTTTT. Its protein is CSVTRDSNGELFF.

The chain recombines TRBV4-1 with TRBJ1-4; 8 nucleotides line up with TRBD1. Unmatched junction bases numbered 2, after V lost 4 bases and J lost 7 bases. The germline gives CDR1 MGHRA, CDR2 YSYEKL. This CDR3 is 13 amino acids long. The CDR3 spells CASSRTGSEKLFF. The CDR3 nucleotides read TGCGCCAGCAGCCGGACAGGGAGTGAAAAACTGTTTTTT.

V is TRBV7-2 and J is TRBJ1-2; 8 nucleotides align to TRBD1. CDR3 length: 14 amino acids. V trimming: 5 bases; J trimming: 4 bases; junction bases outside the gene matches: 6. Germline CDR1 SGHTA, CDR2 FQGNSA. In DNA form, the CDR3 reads TGTGCCAGCAGCCCGAGACAGGGGAGCTATGGCTACACCTTC. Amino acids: CASSPRQGSYGYTF.